One and the same sample provided the 18 T cell receptor beta chains below, sequenced in a study of cytomegalovirus exposure and HLA in healthy donors. PCR amplification relied on 60 Vbeta primers (plus 13 Jbeta primers). Using immunoSEQ multiplex PCR, the repertoire was profiled, and TCRdb retains in-frame clones only, with some absent. Here the sample spans some 180,000 clones, about nine tenths being singletons. Material for sequencing was PBMCs. These receptors were taken from a boy younger than 10 in good health and CMV-seronegative.

The V and J genes are TRBV27 and TRBJ2-7; D is ambiguous. Germline-derived CDR1 and CDR2 are MNHEY and SMNVEV (reference sequence). This CDR3 region has 14 residues. V was pared by 4 bases and J by 0 bases, with 10 bases between. Here the CDR3 reads CASSSPTGSYEQYF. As DNA, the CDR3 is TGTGCCAGCAGTTCCCCGACGGGCTCCTACGAGCAGTACTTC.

The V and J genes are TRBV6-5 and TRBJ1-1, with D possibly matching TRBD1 (6 bases). There are 15 residues in the CDR3. Trimming took off 2 bases at V and 0 bases at J, with 10 bases between the two ends. In germline, CDR1 is MNHEY, CDR2 SVGAGI. The CDR3 region is CASSYIQGLNTEAFF. The CDR3 DNA reads TGTGCCAGCAGTTACATACAGGGTTTGAACACTGAAGCTTTCTTT.

The chain employs TRBV7-9 and TRBJ2-1, with no clear D. Germline assignment: CDR1 SEHNR and CDR2 FQNEAQ (reference sequence). The CDR3 covers 14 residues. V was shortened by 2 bases and J by 5 bases, with 10 bases between the two germline ends. In nucleotides, the CDR3 is TGTGCCAGCAGCTTAATTCCTTCGGACAATGAGCAGTTCTTC. Translated, it gives CASSLIPSDNEQFF.

The chain uses TRBV6-5 and TRBJ1-1; D might be TRBD1 (5 bases). Germline-derived CDR1 and CDR2 are MNHEY and SVGAGI. There are 13 residues in the CDR3. V lost 0 bases to trimming and J lost 6 bases, with 8 bases between them. The CDR3 DNA sequence: TGTGCCAGCAGTTACTCGGGAGGGGCTGAAGCTTTCTTT. Translated: CASSYSGGAEAFF.

The chain joins TRBV10-3 to TRBJ2-1, with 10 nucleotides matching TRBD2. The CDR3 is made up of 15 amino acids. The germline gives CDR1 ENHRY, CDR2 SYGVKD. V was pared by 7 bases and J by 6 bases, with 9 bases of the junction left unmatched. The CDR3 here is CAIKNLAGVANEQFF. CDR3 bases: TGTGCCATCAAAAATCTAGCGGGGGTGGCCAATGAGCAGTTCTTC.

The gene calls are TRBV4-1 and TRBJ1-6; 7 bases are a match to TRBD1. CDR1 and CDR2 (germline): MGHRA, YSYEKL. After removal of 4 bases from V and 6 bases from J, the junction contained 3 bases not matched to a gene. This CDR3 spans 14 amino acids. CDR3 region: CASSPGTVNSPLHF. The DNA for the CDR3 is TGCGCCAGCAGCCCCGGGACAGTTAATTCACCCCTCCACTTT.

The rearrangement uses TRBV15 and TRBJ2-7, with D possibly TRBD1 on 7 matching bases. CDR1 LNHNV and CDR2 YYDKDF come from the germline V gene (reference sequence). Deletions cut 0 bases from V and 3 bases from J, with 12 bases between. The CDR3 sequence is 15 residues long. DNA for the CDR3: TGTGCCACCAGCAGAGAGAGCCAGGGGGGCTACGAGCAGTACTTC. Protein product: CATSRESQGGYEQYF.

The V call is TRBV19, the J call TRBJ1-1; 9 bases are shared with TRBD1. The V gene's germline CDR1 is LNHDA and CDR2 SQIVND (reference sequence). This CDR3 has 16 residues. J gave up 2 bases and V 6 bases, and 10 bases lay outside the gene matches. DNA for the CDR3: TGTGCCAGTAGGGATACCGGGACAGGGTTCAACACTGAAGCTTTCTTT. Translation gives CASRDTGTGFNTEAFF.

The chain couples TRBV2 to TRBJ2-5; D gene ambiguous. The CDR3 spans 11 residues. With 6 bases removed from V and 3 bases from J, the gap between germline ends came to 5 bases. CDR1 and CDR2 from the germline V gene are SNHLY and FYNNEI. The CDR3 bases are TGTGCCAGCAGGTTAGAAGAGACCCAGTACTTC. Its protein product is CASRLEETQYF.

There are a few counts of this clone. The V call is TRBV7-9, the J call TRBJ1-4; weak D call: TRBD1 (6 bases). The germline gives CDR1 SEHNR, CDR2 FQNEAQ (reference sequence). The CDR3 loop spans 15 amino acids. V dropped 4 bases and J dropped 4 bases, with 13 bases sitting between them. The CDR3 is CASSSTGQFNEKLFF. The CDR3, as DNA: TGTGCCAGCAGCTCAACTGGACAGTTTAATGAAAAACTGTTTTTT.

The DNA for the CDR3 is TGTGCCAGCAGTTTTATAGCGGGGGGAAGCACAGATACGCAGTATTTT. It translates to CASSFIAGGSTDTQYF. This rearrangement joins TRBV27 to TRBJ2-3; 10 bases are a match to TRBD2. This CDR3 contains 16 residues. V was pared by 3 bases and J by 0 bases, with 3 bases of the junction left unmatched. The germline V gene encodes CDR1 MNHEY and CDR2 SMNVEV (reference sequence).

The chain combines TRBV10-3 with TRBJ2-3; 7 nucleotides align to TRBD2. Germline V gene lookup returns CDR1 ENHRY and CDR2 SYGVKD. V gave up 11 bases and J gave up 0 bases; unmatched junction bases: 8. The CDR3 is 14 residues long. In DNA, the CDR3 is TGTGCCTTGGGGGGGGACTTAAGCACAGATACGCAGTATTTT. Its translation is CALGGDLSTDTQYF.

A word on this clone: A read error may account for a junction end that differs from germline. V is TRBV9 and J is TRBJ2-1, with D perhaps TRBD2 (6 bases). The CDR3 is 13 residues long. CDR1 is SGDLS, CDR2 YYNGEE, per germline. CDR3 coding DNA: TGTGCCAGCAGCGTAGGCGGGGTCAATGAGCAGCTCTTC. Translation: CASSVGGVNEQLF.

The chain couples TRBV10-1 to TRBJ2-5, with 7 bases lining up with TRBD2. The CDR3 is made up of 17 amino acids. V gave up 0 bases and J gave up 5 bases; unmatched junction bases: 12. Germline V lookup: CDR1 WNHNN, CDR2 SYGVQD (reference sequence). Here the CDR3 DNA reads TGCGCCAGCAGTGAGTCTTACGGGACTACCGATTTCGAGACCCAGTACTTC. Its protein is CASSESYGTTDFETQYF.

This clone is a singleton in its sample. At the DNA level, this CDR3 is encoded by other sequences in the same sample as well. The chain combines TRBV29-1 with TRBJ1-1, with TRBD1 as a possible D gene (5 bases). This CDR3 is 12 amino acids long. Looked up from germline, CDR1 is SQVTM and CDR2 is ANQGSEA. V lost 4 bases, J lost 1 base, and 7 bases lay in between. The chain's CDR3 is CSVVRGNTEAFF. CDR3 DNA: TGCAGCGTTGTTAGGGGGAACACTGAAGCTTTCTTT.

V gene TRBV6-5 combines with J gene TRBJ1-2; the match to TRBD1 covers 7 bases. Germline CDR1 reads MNHEY; CDR2 reads SVGAGI. The CDR3 spans 16 residues. The V segment lost 4 bases and the J segment 5 bases; nucleotides outside the gene matches: 13. The CDR3 coding sequence is TGTGCCAGCAGTTCACACGTGATAGGGACAGATTATGGCTACACCTTC. This gives the protein CASSSHVIGTDYGYTF.

The rearrangement joins TRBV30 to TRBJ2-7; D is possibly TRBD2 (7 bases). This CDR3 is built from 13 residues. Deletions cut 5 bases from V and 2 bases from J, with 13 bases between. The germline gives CDR1 GTSNPN, CDR2 SVGIG (reference sequence). The CDR3 sequence: CAWADSGTYEQYF. The CDR3 coding sequence is TGTGCCTGGGCGGACAGCGGGACCTACGAGCAGTACTTC.

This chain joins TRBV11-2 and TRBJ2-7, with 9 bases identical to TRBD1. From germline, CDR1 is SGHAT and CDR2 FQNNGV. This CDR3 region has 16 residues. V shed 1 base and J 6 bases; nucleotides not matched to a gene: 10. The CDR3 sequence: CASSLAPRTGGIEQYF. The CDR3 region has the DNA TGTGCCAGCAGCTTAGCCCCCCGAACAGGGGGCATCGAGCAGTACTTC.